The 14 T cell receptor beta chains below all came from one sample that was sequenced in a study of T cells in Graves' hyperthyroidism and ophthalmopathy. It was RNA transcripts that yielded the amplified TCR beta CDR3 regions. The HTBI set primed first-round TCR CDR3 RT-PCR. One entry per CDR3 protein results from TCRdb running MiXCR on the multiplex PCR reads. The table shows under 700,000 distinct CDR3 sequences, with approximately 15% occurring only once. The sample consisted of blood. These receptors were collected from a woman under 30 with Graves' hyperthyroidism.

A remark on this clonotype: One junction end does not reproduce the germline sequence, and a read error may be involved. The chain joins TRBV3-1 to TRBJ2-7; a possible D gene is TRBD2 (5 bases). The CDR3 contains 13 residues. Germline V lookup: CDR1 LGHDT, CDR2 YNNKEL (reference sequence). In nucleotides, the CDR3 is TGTGCCAGCAGTCAAGAGGGAGCCTACGAGCAGTACTTC. Translation: CASSQEGAYEQYF.

This clonotype has a handful of counts. The J gene is TRBJ2-5, the V gene TRBV30, with 10 bases lining up with TRBD1. This CDR3 is built from 12 residues. From germline, CDR1 is GTSNPN and CDR2 SVGIG (reference sequence). The ends lost 5 bases at V and 5 bases at J; junction bases unmatched: 2. The CDR3 region has the DNA TGTGCCTGGGGACAGGGGGGCGAGACCCAGTACTTC. As protein: CAWGQGGETQYF.

This clonotype was counted at least ten times. V is TRBV2 and J is TRBJ2-3; TRBD1 might be the D (6 bases). With 6 bases removed from V and 4 bases from J, the gap between germline ends came to 17 bases. The CDR3 extends over 15 amino acids. The germline V gene encodes CDR1 SNHLY and CDR2 FYNNEI. CDR3 amino acids: CASRRTAINPDTQYF. DNA for the CDR3: TGTGCCAGCAGAAGGACAGCTATAAACCCAGATACGCAGTATTTT.

This clonotype was found many times. This chain connects TRBV7-2 to TRBJ2-7, with TRBD1 matching over 11 bases. V lost 5 bases and J lost 5; bases outside the gene matches: 8. The germline gives CDR1 SGHTA, CDR2 FQGNSA. CDR3 length: 15 amino acids. CDR3 amino acids: CASSIRTGGIDEQYF. CDR3 nucleotide sequence: TGTGCCAGCAGCATAAGGACAGGGGGCATCGACGAGCAGTACTTC.

The chain uses TRBV6-1 and TRBJ2-7; perhaps TRBD1 as D (6 bases). V was shortened by 2 bases and J by 4 bases, with 15 bases between the two germline ends. CDR1 is MNHNS and CDR2 is SASEGT in the germline V gene. The CDR3 length is 15 residues. The CDR3: CASSERNRVMYEQYF. CDR3 DNA sequence: TGTGCCAGCAGTGAAAGGAACAGGGTTATGTACGAGCAGTACTTC.

J is TRBJ2-7 and V is TRBV5-8; unclear D gene. V was cut by 6 bases and J by 6 bases, with 16 bases left in between. In germline, CDR1 is SGHTS, CDR2 YDEGEE. This CDR3 is built from 13 residues. The CDR3 sequence: CASTYRSIGEQYF. The CDR3 DNA is TGTGCCAGCACCTATCGGAGTATCGGCGAGCAGTACTTC.

In regard to this clonotype: Without the conserved terminal phenylalanine or tryptophan, this CDR3 likely stems from a read error. The chain carries TRBV6-2 or TRBV6-3 and TRBJ2-1; D could derive from TRBD1 or TRBD2 (5 bases each). CDR3 length equals 13 residues. Trimming shortened V by 4 bases and J by 4 bases, and 8 bases separated the two germline ends. Germline CDR1 is MNHEY and CDR2 is SVGEGT. The CDR3 sequence: CASSWDEYNEQFL. As DNA, the CDR3 is TGTGCCAGCAGTTGGGACGAATACAATGAGCAGTTCCTC.

This clonotype was detected only a few times. The chain uses TRBV4-2 and TRBJ2-7, with D perhaps being TRBD1 or TRBD2 (5 bases each). The CDR3 spans 14 residues. Germline loops: CDR1 LGHNA, CDR2 YNFKEQ. V dropped 1 base and J dropped 4 bases, with 11 bases sitting between them. CDR3: CASSQVQGGYEQYF. The CDR3 DNA reads as TGTGCCAGCAGCCAAGTTCAGGGCGGGTACGAGCAGTACTTC.

This clonotype has a count of ten or more. The chain carries TRBV28 and TRBJ2-5; 7 positions agree with TRBD1. Germline CDR1 and CDR2: MDHEN and SYDVKM. This CDR3 has 14 residues. J was trimmed by 3 bases and V by 1 base; bases with no gene match: 2. Written as DNA, the CDR3 is TGTGCCAGCAGTTTATCGACAGGGAAAGAGACCCAGTACTTC. Translated, it gives CASSLSTGKETQYF.

In its sample, this clonotype was seen many times. The chain recombines TRBV2 with TRBJ2-1; the D gene is possibly TRBD2 (5 bases). This CDR3 has 11 amino acids. Germline CDR1 is SNHLY and CDR2 is FYNNEI. Trimming stripped 6 bases from V and 10 bases from J, with 10 bases between. In DNA form, the CDR3 reads TGTGCCAGCAGGAGAACGGGGGAGCAGTTCTTC. It encodes CASRRTGEQFF.

This clonotype was observed a single time. This may stem from a read error, because a much larger clone lies one nucleotide away. A read error is likely, as this CDR3 ends without the conserved phenylalanine or tryptophan. This chain connects TRBV3-1 to TRBJ1-5; 7 bases map to TRBD1. CDR3 length equals 16 residues. Germline assignment: CDR1 LGHDT and CDR2 YNNKEL (reference sequence). The ends lost 2 bases at V and 4 bases at J; junction bases unmatched: 8. CDR3 nucleotides: TGTGCCAGCAGCCAAAGGAGGGGGCCTGGGAATCAGCCCCAGCATCTT. Residues: CASSQRRGPGNQPQHL.

There are many counts of this clonotype. The chain combines TRBV4-2 with TRBJ2-7, with D possibly matching TRBD2 (5 bases). Trimming took 3 bases from V and 2 from J, leaving 17 bases between them. The CDR3 contains 16 residues. Germline V gene data show CDR1 as LGHNA and CDR2 as YNFKEQ. This CDR3 is CASSQKGAGEPYEQYF. The CDR3 region has the DNA TGTGCCAGCAGCCAGAAGGGTGCCGGGGAGCCCTACGAGCAGTACTTC.

This clonotype was counted at least ten times. J is TRBJ2-7 and V is TRBV6-2 or TRBV6-3; 7 positions match TRBD1. The CDR3 extends over 14 amino acids. The V and J ends lost 6 bases and 0 bases, in that order; junction bases with no gene match: 5. CDR1 is MNHEY and CDR2 is SVGEGT in the germline V gene. The CDR3 region has the DNA TGTGCCAGCAGCGGGACAGTTAGCTCCTACGAGCAGTACTTC. Amino acids: CASSGTVSSYEQYF.

This clonotype was detected ten times or more. The chain employs TRBV5-1 and TRBJ2-7; 7 bases map to TRBD1. The germline V gene has CDR1 SGHRS and CDR2 YFSETQ. The ends lost 2 bases at V and 6 bases at J; junction bases unmatched: 11. This CDR3 is built from 15 residues. The CDR3 loop reads CASSFQGGSRSEQYF. In DNA form, the CDR3 reads TGCGCCAGCAGCTTCCAAGGGGGCTCGAGATCCGAGCAGTACTTC.